This T cell receptor (beta chain) came from a study of cytomegalovirus exposure and HLA in healthy donors. The CDR3 is 13 amino acids. Germline V gene data show CDR1 as SQVTM and CDR2 as ANQGSEA. The V and J ends lost 4 bases and 7 bases respectively, with 13 bases between them. This clone appeared a few times. Its antigen remains unknown. Findings and limits, study-wide: For presence/absence analyses, sequencing depth was assumed to be roughly uniform across donors. Earlier analysis yielded a pattern in which most TCR beta V segments were productive about 90% or about 30% of the time. The authors enumerated over 150 TCR beta chains as linked to cytomegalovirus. The HLA-A and HLA-B alleles of most subjects were reportedly predicted accurately from TCR beta sequences.

A multiplex PCR was run with 60 Vbeta primers and 13 Jbeta primers. Generated by immunoSEQ multiplex PCR, the TCRdb table keeps only in-frame clones and is missing some. The data show some 110,000 clones, around 80% seen once. The rearrangement links TRBV29-1 to TRBJ1-4, with TRBD1 as a possible D gene (6 bases). The sequenced material came from PBMCs. The sequence was collected from a woman between 18 and 29 years old in good health and CMV-seropositive. The CDR3 DNA reads TGCAGCGTTGGGGGCGCAGGGGTTGAAAAACTGTTTTTT. It yields the protein CSVGGAGVEKLFF.